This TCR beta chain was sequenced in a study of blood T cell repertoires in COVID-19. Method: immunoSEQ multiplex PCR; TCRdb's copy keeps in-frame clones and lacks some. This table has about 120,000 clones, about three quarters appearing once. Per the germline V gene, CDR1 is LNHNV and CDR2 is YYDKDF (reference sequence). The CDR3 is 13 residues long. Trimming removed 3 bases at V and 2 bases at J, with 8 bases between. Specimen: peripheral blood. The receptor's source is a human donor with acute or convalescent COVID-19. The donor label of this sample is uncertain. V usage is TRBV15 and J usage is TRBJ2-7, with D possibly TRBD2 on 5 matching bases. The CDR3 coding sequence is TGTGCCACCAGCAGTCCGGAGGCCTACGAGCAGTACTTC. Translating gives CATSSPEAYEQYF.